The following is a TCR beta chain sequence with its context. This sample is drawn from a study of OX40 agonist ivuxolimab in advanced cancers. Overall study: The eligibility criteria allowed prior anti-PD-1, anti-PD-L1 or anti-CTLA-4 therapy, and roughly 39% had some.

CDR1 and CDR2 (germline): MGHRA, YSYEKL. The ends were cut back, 4 bases at V and 5 bases at J, with 12 bases in the middle. The CDR3 consists of 14 residues. Data came from immunoSEQ multiplex PCR; TCRdb stores just in-frame clones and leaves some out. The repertoire holds 20,000 to 25,000 clones, with roughly 83% as singletons. The material sequenced was CD4+ or CD8+ T cells sorted from blood, taken in a trial of the OX40 agonist ivuxolimab. This sequence was found in an adult with an advanced solid tumor such as melanoma, head and neck, liver or kidney cancer. The chain links TRBV4-1 to TRBJ2-1, with D unclear. The CDR3 DNA follows: TGCGCCAGCAGCCTCACACTGTCAAACAATGAGCAGTTCTTC. It is translated as CASSLTLSNNEQFF.